In this sample, the clone carrying this TCR beta chain turned up many times. Trimming removed 1 base from V and 2 bases from J; junction bases left unmatched: 5. CDR3 length: 16 residues. The V gene's germline CDR1 is MGHRA and CDR2 YSYEKL. The data were obtained in a study of PD-L1 blockade in urothelial cancer. Study summary: About 90% of the roughly 30 patients were men with bladder-origin urothelial cancer. Analyses used blood from 3 weeks (second dose) and 6 weeks after treatment start. Among blood samples, the median T cell count was some 140,000.

Sequencing used immunoSEQ multiplex PCR; TCRdb keeps in-frame clones, though not all of them. Of 75,000 to 90,000 clones in the sample, around 80% were seen once. The clonotype was recovered from an older man with urothelial cancer. The sequencing used PBMCs, collected around atezolizumab (anti-PD-L1) treatment. The chain is built from TRBV4-1 and TRBJ1-1; 9 bases agree with TRBD1. The DNA of the CDR3 is TGCGCCAGCAGCCAAGTTAGGACAGGGGTAAACACTGAAGCTTTCTTT. This gives the protein CASSQVRTGVNTEAFF.